Below, one TCR beta chain is given with its context. TCRdb's table, derived via immunoSEQ multiplex PCR, lists solely in-frame clones and lacks some. Here the sample spans approximately 94,000 clones, roughly 84% being singletons. These data originate in a study of blood T cell repertoires in COVID-19. Background on the study: Researchers got acute and convalescent COVID-19 samples from the United States, Italy and Spain.

The trim removed 2 bases at V and 0 bases at J, leaving 3 bases unmatched. Germline values: CDR1 MGHRA, CDR2 YSYEKL. The CDR3 spans 15 residues. This clonotype was obtained from a human donor in a cohort sampled during active COVID-19. The V gene is TRBV4-1, the J gene TRBJ1-2; 7 bases agree with TRBD1. The sequencing input was peripheral blood. The CDR3 sequence: CASSQPTGANYGYTF. Written as DNA, the CDR3 is TGCGCCAGCAGCCAACCTACAGGGGCTAACTATGGCTACACCTTC.